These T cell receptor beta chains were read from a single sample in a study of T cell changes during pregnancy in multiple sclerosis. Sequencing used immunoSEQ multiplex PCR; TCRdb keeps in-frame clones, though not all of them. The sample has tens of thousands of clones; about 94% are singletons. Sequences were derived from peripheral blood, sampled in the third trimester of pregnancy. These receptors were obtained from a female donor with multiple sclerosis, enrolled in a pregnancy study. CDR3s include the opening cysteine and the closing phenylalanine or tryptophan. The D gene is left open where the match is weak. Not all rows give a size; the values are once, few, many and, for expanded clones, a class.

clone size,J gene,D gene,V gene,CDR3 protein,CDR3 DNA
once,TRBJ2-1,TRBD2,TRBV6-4,CASSVERGVNEQFF,TGTGCCAGCAGTGTTGAGCGGGGGGTCAATGAGCAGTTCTTC
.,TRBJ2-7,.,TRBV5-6,CASSGGGGIPYEQYF,TGTGCCAGCTCCGGGGGTGGAGGGATCCCCTACGAGCAGTACTTC
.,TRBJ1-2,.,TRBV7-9,CASSLARGFDGYTF,TGTGCCAGCAGCTTAGCCAGGGGATTTGATGGCTACACCTTC
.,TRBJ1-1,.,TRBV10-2,CASNQPGIGVGEAFF,TGCGCCAGCAACCAACCGGGGATCGGGGTTGGTGAAGCTTTCTTT
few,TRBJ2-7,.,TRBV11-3,CASRTTGTYPYEQYF,TGTGCCAGCAGGACTACCGGGACATACCCCTACGAGCAGTACTTC
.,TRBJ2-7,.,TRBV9,CASSVGGGPHLSYEQYF,TGTGCCAGCAGCGTAGGAGGAGGCCCGCACCTCTCCTACGAGCAGTACTTC
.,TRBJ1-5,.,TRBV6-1,CASREAGDYQPQHF,TGTGCCAGCAGGGAGGCAGGCGATTATCAGCCCCAGCATTTT
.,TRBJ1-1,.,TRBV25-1,CASSRTGNTEAFF,TGTGCCAGCTCAAGAACAGGGAACACTGAAGCTTTCTTT
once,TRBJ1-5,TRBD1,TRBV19,CASLSQGAGNQPQHF,TGTGCCAGTCTGTCCCAGGGGGCGGGTAATCAGCCCCAGCATTTT
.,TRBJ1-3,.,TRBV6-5,CASSYSVSGNTIYF,TGTGCCAGCAGTTATTCCGTCTCTGGAAACACCATATATTTT
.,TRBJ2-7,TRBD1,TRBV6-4,CASSFLDREMYEQYF,TGTGCCAGCAGTTTCCTGGACAGGGAAATGTATGAGCAGTACTTC
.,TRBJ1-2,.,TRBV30,CAWNAATKSNYGYTF,TGTGCCTGGAACGCGGCCACAAAATCGAACTATGGCTACACCTTC
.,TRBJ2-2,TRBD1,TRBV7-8,CASSLRSLGQGINTGELFF,TGTGCCAGCAGCCTACGTTCCCTGGGACAGGGAATAAACACCGGGGAGCTGTTTTTT
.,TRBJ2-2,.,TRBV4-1,CASSSSSSDTGELFF,TGCGCCAGCTCCTCCTCCTCTTCGGACACCGGGGAGCTGTTTTTT
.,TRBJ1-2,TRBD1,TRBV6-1,CATSPTRQGNGYTF,TGTGCCACCTCCCCGACTCGACAGGGAAATGGCTACACCTTC
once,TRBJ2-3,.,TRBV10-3,CAISESFAGAPRDTQYF,TGTGCCATCAGTGAGTCGTTCGCGGGGGCGCCCCGAGATACGCAGTATTTT
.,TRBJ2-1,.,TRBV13,CASSPPSSRGNEQFF,TGTGCCAGCAGCCCCCCGTCTAGCAGAGGTAATGAGCAGTTCTTC
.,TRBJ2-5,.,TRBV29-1,CSVLGGRTQETQYF,TGCAGCGTTCTGGGGGGGCGAACTCAAGAGACCCAGTACTTC
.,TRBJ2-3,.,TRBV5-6,CASSLVISGETTDTQYF,TGTGCCAGCAGCTTGGTTATTTCGGGTGAGACCACAGATACGCAGTATTTT
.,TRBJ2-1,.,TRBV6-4,CASSDSGRASYNEQFF,TGTGCCAGCAGTGACTCGGGCAGGGCATCCTACAATGAGCAGTTCTTC
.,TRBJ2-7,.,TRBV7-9,CASSLSQSGHSYEQYF,TGTGCCAGCAGCTTATCCCAATCAGGGCACTCCTACGAGCAGTACTTC
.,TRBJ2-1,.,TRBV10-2,CASSDGLLGQFF,TGCGCCAGCAGTGATGGACTTCTGGGGCAGTTCTTC
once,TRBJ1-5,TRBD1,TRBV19,CASSTQTGGNQPQHF,TGTGCCAGTAGTACCCAGACAGGGGGGAATCAGCCCCAGCATTTT
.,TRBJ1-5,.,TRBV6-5,CASSSINQPQHF,TGTGCCAGCAGTTCCATCAATCAGCCCCAGCATTTT
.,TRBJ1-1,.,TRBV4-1,CASSHKGGGNTEAFF,TGCGCCAGCAGCCACAAAGGAGGAGGGAACACTGAAGCTTTCTTT
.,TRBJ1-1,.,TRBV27,CASSSPGTKFLDTEAFF,TGTGCCAGCAGTTCCCCCGGGACAAAATTTCTCGACACTGAAGCTTTCTTT
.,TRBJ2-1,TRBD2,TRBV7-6,CASSPQRGGVRSNEQFF,TGTGCCAGCAGCCCCCAGCGGGGGGGGGTTCGTTCCAATGAGCAGTTCTTC
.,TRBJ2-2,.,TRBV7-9,CASSLPRLTDNTGELFF,TGTGCCAGCAGCTTACCACGATTGACAGATAACACCGGGGAGCTGTTTTTT
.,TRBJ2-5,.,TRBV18,CASSPLGADSQETQYF,TGTGCCAGCTCACCACTGGGCGCGGACTCTCAAGAGACCCAGTACTTC
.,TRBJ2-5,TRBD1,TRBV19,CASSTWTGETQYF,TGTGCCAGTAGTACGTGGACAGGGGAGACCCAGTACTTC
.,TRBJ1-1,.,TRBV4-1,CASSQGDTEAFF,TGCGCCAGCAGCCAGGGAGACACTGAAGCTTTCTTT
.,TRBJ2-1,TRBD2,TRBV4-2,CASSQDPSGGPSGNEQFF,TGTGCCAGCAGCCAAGATCCCAGCGGGGGCCCCTCGGGGAATGAGCAGTTCTTC
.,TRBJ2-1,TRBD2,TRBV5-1,CASSPQVTSGGYNEQFF,TGCGCCAGCAGCCCCCAAGTGACTAGCGGGGGGTACAATGAGCAGTTCTTC
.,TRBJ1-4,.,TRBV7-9,CASRALGGNNEKLFF,TGTGCCAGCAGGGCATTGGGAGGGAATAATGAAAAACTGTTTTTT
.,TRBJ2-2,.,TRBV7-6,CASSDSGELFF,TGTGCCAGCAGCGACTCCGGGGAGCTGTTTTTT
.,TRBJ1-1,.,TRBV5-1,CASSPRGRTNTEAFF,TGCGCCAGCAGCCCCCGTGGGAGGACGAACACTGAAGCTTTCTTT
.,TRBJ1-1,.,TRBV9,CASSDDPGGTEAFF,TGTGCCAGCAGCGATGACCCTGGGGGGACTGAAGCTTTCTTT
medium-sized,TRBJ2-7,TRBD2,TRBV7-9,CASSLWTSGYEQYF,TGTGCCAGCAGCCTATGGACTAGCGGATACGAGCAGTACTTC
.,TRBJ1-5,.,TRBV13,CASSFGQFNQPQHF,TGTGCCAGCAGCTTCGGACAGTTCAATCAGCCCCAGCATTTT
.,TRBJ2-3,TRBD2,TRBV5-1,CASYPSGGPHTQYF,TGCGCCAGCTACCCTAGCGGGGGACCACATACGCAGTATTTT
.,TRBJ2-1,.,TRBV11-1,CASVPDRGGYNEQFF,TGTGCCAGCGTCCCAGACCGTGGCGGATACAATGAGCAGTTCTTC
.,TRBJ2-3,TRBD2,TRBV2,CASTGLAGDPTDTQYF,TGTGCCAGCACTGGACTAGCGGGGGACCCCACAGATACGCAGTATTTT
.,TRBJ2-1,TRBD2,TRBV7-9,CASSLFLRRTRGGYNEQFF,TGTGCCAGCAGCTTATTTTTGCGAAGGACTAGGGGTGGTTACAATGAGCAGTTCTTC
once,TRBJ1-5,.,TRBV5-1,CASRFRPGLREPQHF,TGCGCCAGCAGATTCAGACCGGGACTGCGGGAGCCCCAGCATTTT
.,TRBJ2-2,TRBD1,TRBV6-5,CASSWGQLNTGELFF,TGTGCCAGCAGTTGGGGACAGCTAAACACCGGGGAGCTGTTTTTT
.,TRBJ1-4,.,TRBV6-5,CASSYGGGRGEKLFF,TGTGCCAGCAGTTACGGGGGGGGGCGCGGGGAAAAACTGTTTTTT
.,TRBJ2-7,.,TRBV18,CASSGVGDVSEQYF,TGTGCCAGCTCAGGAGTAGGCGACGTGAGCGAGCAGTACTTC
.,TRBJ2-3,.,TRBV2,CASRHYRGSLTDTQYF,TGTGCCAGCCGTCACTATCGGGGATCACTCACAGATACGCAGTATTTT
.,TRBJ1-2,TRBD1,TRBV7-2,CASSLGRQGRRGYTF,TGTGCCAGCAGCTTAGGTCGACAGGGACGGCGGGGCTACACCTTC
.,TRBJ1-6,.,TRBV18,CASSPAPGLGGDSPLHF,TGTGCCAGCTCACCTGCTCCGGGTCTGGGGGGAGATTCACCCCTCCACTTT
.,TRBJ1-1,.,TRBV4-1,CASSQESGVLNTEAFF,TGCGCCAGCAGCCAAGAGAGCGGGGTGCTGAACACTGAAGCTTTCTTT
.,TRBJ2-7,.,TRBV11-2,CASSPYKGVAYEQYF,TGTGCCAGCAGCCCCTATAAAGGGGTCGCCTACGAGCAGTACTTC
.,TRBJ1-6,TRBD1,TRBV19,CASSMVQGAASPLHF,TGTGCCAGTAGTATGGTTCAGGGGGCTGCTTCACCCCTCCACTTT
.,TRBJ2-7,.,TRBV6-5,CASSRTRGANYEQYF,TGTGCCAGCAGTCGGACCCGGGGGGCAAACTACGAGCAGTACTTC
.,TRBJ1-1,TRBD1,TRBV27,CASRTGGRVSGLGTEAFF,TGTGCCAGCCGTACAGGGGGCCGGGTCTCCGGACTGGGGACTGAAGCTTTCTTT
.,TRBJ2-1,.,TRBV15,CATSRDDFRVFF,TGTGCCACCAGCAGAGATGATTTCCGAGTATTCTTC
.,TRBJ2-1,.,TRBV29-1,CSVGGRVNDEQFF,TGCAGCGTTGGGGGCAGGGTTAATGATGAGCAGTTCTTC